These 17 T cell receptor beta chains were all obtained from the same sample, sequenced in a study of CD4 T cells in relation to SARS-CoV-2 and coronaviruses. Their antigen targets remain unknown. Generated by immunoSEQ multiplex PCR, the TCRdb table keeps only in-frame clones and is missing some. This repertoire shows tens of thousands of clones, 77% found once; its top ten account for about 2.8%. The sample was memory CD4+ T cells from PBMCs, cultured in vitro. These receptors all come from an adult with COVID-19.

This clone showed up just once. This sequence joins TRBV4-2 and TRBJ2-1, with D possibly TRBD2 on 6 matching bases. Germline V gene data show CDR1 as LGHNA and CDR2 as YNFKEQ. The CDR3 contains 20 residues. The V and J ends lost 5 bases and 1 base respectively, with 27 bases between them. As DNA, the CDR3 is TGTGCCAGCAGCAAACCGGGATGGTCTACGAGCGGGCTATCCTACAATGAGCAGTTCTTC. It translates to CASSKPGWSTSGLSYNEQFF.

This rearrangement joins TRBV30 to TRBJ1-5, with D hard to call. CDR1 is GTSNPN, CDR2 SVGIG, per germline (reference sequence). V lost 0 bases and J lost 2, with 8 bases in between. CDR3 length equals 14 residues. CDR3 DNA: TGTGCCTGGAGTGTCGATGGAGGCAATCAGCCCCAGCATTTT. Translation: CAWSVDGGNQPQHF.

This clone was seen just once. This rearrangement joins TRBV7-9 to TRBJ2-2, with 12 bases lining up with TRBD2. Germline CDR1 SEHNR, CDR2 FQNEAQ (reference sequence). V trimming: 8 bases; J trimming: 4 bases; junction bases outside the gene matches: 8. This CDR3 is 16 amino acids long. CDR3 in DNA: TGTGCCAGCTGGTCTAGCGGGAGGGCAGGCACCGGGGAGCTGTTTTTT. This encodes CASWSSGRAGTGELFF.

This clone was counted once. The chain couples TRBV7-2 to TRBJ2-5; TRBD1 matches at 7 bases. The CDR3 has 14 residues. Germline lookup yields CDR1 SGHTA and CDR2 FQGNSA. J gave up 4 bases and V 5 bases, and 7 bases lay outside the gene matches. In nucleotides, the CDR3 is TGTGCCAGCAGCCCATCACAGGGGACAGAGACCCAGTACTTC. This sequence encodes CASSPSQGTETQYF.

V usage is TRBV3-1 (or the pseudogene TRBV3-2) and J usage is TRBJ1-6; a weak D match, TRBD1 (6 bases). Germline CDR1 is LGHDT and CDR2 is YNNKEL (reference sequence). The CDR3 contains 15 residues. V lost 2 bases, J lost 6 bases, and 11 bases lay in between. The CDR3 spells CASSQSVQGNSPLHF. The CDR3 DNA follows: TGTGCCAGCAGCCAAAGCGTACAGGGTAATTCACCCCTCCACTTT.

This clone was observed a few times. CDR3: CASSEAGGVGNTIYF. The CDR3 region has the DNA TGTGCCAGCAGCGAAGCAGGGGGGGTCGGAAACACCATATATTTT. The rearrangement links TRBV7-9 to TRBJ1-3; 7 bases match TRBD1. Germline-derived CDR1 and CDR2 are SEHNR and FQNEAQ (reference sequence). The CDR3 consists of 15 residues. The V segment lost 5 bases and the J segment 4 bases; nucleotides outside the gene matches: 8.

This clone was observed once. The chain links TRBV27 to TRBJ2-1; the D gene is possibly TRBD2 (6 bases). This CDR3 spans 17 amino acids. Trimming stripped 1 base from V and 6 bases from J, with 19 bases between. The germline gives CDR1 MNHEY, CDR2 SMNVEV (reference sequence). The CDR3 spells CASSLLLGGGSGNEQFF. In DNA, the CDR3 is TGTGCCAGCAGTTTATTGTTAGGTGGGGGGAGCGGCAATGAGCAGTTCTTC.

V usage is TRBV28 and J usage is TRBJ2-2, with a weak D call TRBD1 (6 bases). The CDR3 is 15 amino acids. V shed 0 bases and J shed 5 bases, with 10 bases lying between them. Germline values: CDR1 MDHEN, CDR2 SYDVKM. CDR3 nucleotide sequence: TGTGCCAGCAGTTTATGGGCAGGGGCTACCGGGGAGCTGTTTTTT. This sequence encodes CASSLWAGATGELFF.

The rearrangement joins TRBV19 to TRBJ2-5, with D tentatively TRBD1 (6 bases). V lost 6 bases and J lost 2, with 10 bases in between. Germline CDR1 and CDR2: LNHDA and SQIVND (reference sequence). This CDR3 has 13 residues. CDR3 sequence (DNA): TGTGCCAGTAGCACGAGGGGGCAAGAGACCCAGTACTTC. As protein: CASSTRGQETQYF.

V usage is TRBV4-2 and J usage is TRBJ1-2; possibly TRBD1 for D (5 bases). Trimming left V 0 bases short and J 4 bases short, with 18 bases between. The CDR3 extends over 17 amino acids. Looked up from germline, CDR1 is LGHNA and CDR2 is YNFKEQ. CDR3 loop: CASSQETGAQPSYGYTF. Written as DNA, the CDR3 is TGTGCCAGCAGCCAAGAAACCGGGGCCCAACCATCCTATGGCTACACCTTC.

This chain connects TRBV18 to TRBJ2-5; no firm D call. The CDR3 runs 12 residues. Germline V gene data show CDR1 as KGHSH and CDR2 as LQKENI. Between the trimmed V and J ends, which lost 3 bases and 4 bases, there was a span of 6 bases. CDR3 DNA sequence: TGTGCCAGCTCACCGAATGGAGAGACCCAGTACTTC. Translating it yields CASSPNGETQYF. Full variable domain (rest looked up from reference TRBV18 and TRBJ2-5): NAGVMQNPRHLVRRRGQEARLRCSPMKGHSHVYWYRQLPEEGLKFMVYLQKENIIDESGMPKERFSAEFPKEGPSILRIQQVVRGDSAAYFCASSPNGETQYFGPGTRLLVL.

The rearrangement joins TRBV5-1 to TRBJ1-3; maybe TRBD1 (6 bases). With 4 bases removed from V and 0 bases from J, the gap between germline ends came to 11 bases. There are 15 residues in the CDR3. Germline V lookup: CDR1 SGHRS, CDR2 YFSETQ. CDR3 DNA sequence: TGCGCCAGCAGCCTTGACAGGACCTCTGGAAACACCATATATTTT. This codes for CASSLDRTSGNTIYF.

The chain is built from TRBV27 and TRBJ2-7; D might be TRBD2 (5 bases). Germline V gene data show CDR1 as MNHEY and CDR2 as SMNVEV (reference sequence). The V and J ends lost 0 bases and 0 bases respectively, with 18 bases between them. There are 18 residues in the CDR3. The CDR3 is CASSLSEAHFTSSYEQYF. CDR3 coding DNA: TGTGCCAGCAGTTTATCGGAGGCCCATTTCACTAGCTCCTACGAGCAGTACTTC.

The chain couples TRBV15 to TRBJ1-5; D is undetermined. CDR3 size: 15 residues. Per germline, CDR1 LNHNV and CDR2 YYDKDF (reference sequence). V was cut by 0 bases and J by 5 bases, with 11 bases left in between. CDR3 protein: CATSRDLGSYQPQHF. DNA for the CDR3: TGTGCCACCAGCAGAGATCTAGGCAGTTATCAGCCCCAGCATTTT. The variable domain in full, with the rest retrieved from reference TRBV15 and TRBJ1-5, is DAMVIQNPRYQVTQFGKPVTLSCSQTLNHNVMYWYQQKSSQAPKLLFHYYDKDFNNEADTPDNFQSRRPNTSFCFLDIRSPGLGDTAMYLCATSRDLGSYQPQHFGDGTRLSIL.

The genes are TRBV11-2 and TRBJ1-3; D is possibly TRBD1 (6 bases). The CDR3 loop spans 16 amino acids. The V end was cut by 5 bases, the J end by 1 base, with 15 bases between. Germline CDR1 and CDR2: SGHAT and FQNNGV. Written as DNA, the CDR3 is TGTGCCAGCAGCGCAGGGGTTAGGAGTTCTGGAAACACCATATATTTT. Translated: CASSAGVRSSGNTIYF. Variable domain in full (rest from reference TRBV11-2 and TRBJ1-3): EAGVAQSPRYKIIEKRQSVAFWCNPISGHATLYWYQQILGQGPKLLIQFQNNGVVDDSQLPKDRFSAERLKGVDSTLKIQPAKLEDSAVYLCASSAGVRSSGNTIYFGEGSWLTVV.

This chain links TRBV3-1 (or the pseudogene TRBV3-2) with TRBJ1-1, with a weak D call TRBD1 (6 bases). The germline V gene encodes CDR1 LGHDT and CDR2 YNNKEL (reference sequence). This CDR3 contains 15 residues. Trimming took off 2 bases at V and 1 base at J, with 11 bases between the two ends. The CDR3 here is CASSQRGDRNTEAFF. The CDR3 coding sequence is TGTGCCAGCAGCCAAAGGGGGGATCGGAACACTGAAGCTTTCTTT.

The V and J genes are TRBV4-3 and TRBJ2-2; 14 bases agree with TRBD2. Trimming removed 0 bases from V and 5 bases from J; junction bases left unmatched: 11. The CDR3 is made up of 20 amino acids. In germline, CDR1 is LGHNA, CDR2 YSLEER. The CDR3 bases are TGCGCCAGCAGCCAAGATTTGACTAGCGGGAGGGCCGATCGGACCGGGGAGCTGTTTTTT. It yields the protein CASSQDLTSGRADRTGELFF.